Listed here are 28 T cell receptor beta chains from one sample, sequenced in a study of T cell repertoires in cytomegalovirus infection (dated by TCRdb to between 2019 and 2020). The sequencer listed for this sample is Illumina HiSeq 1500. TCRdb reran the public reads through fastp at Q25 and MiXCR, keeping productive beta chains. Rows are combined by CDR3 protein, so each entry shows the most common genes and DNA. This sample lists some 800,000 distinct CDR3 sequences; approximately 32% were detected once. Approximately 13% of the sample goes to the ten largest clones. The label giving this sample's treatment or condition can be read as: in vitro stimulation with specific CMV peptide epitopes to enrich CMV-specific T cells. Antigen specificity for these receptors is unknown. The sequenced sample was cultured CD8+ T cells from PBMCs, obtained from culture after CMV antigen stimulation. The source is a human donor in good health (CMV status not recorded). Some clones in this sample may be carry-over from other donors' samples.

This clonotype was observed at least ten times. The CDR3 is CSARVGRFQPQHF. The CDR3 coding sequence is TGCAGTGCTAGAGTGGGGAGGTTCCAGCCCCAGCATTTT. The chain combines TRBV20-1 with TRBJ1-5; D is uncertain. Germline lookup yields CDR1 DFQATT and CDR2 SNEGSKA (reference sequence). Trimming removed 1 base at V and 7 bases at J, with 11 bases between. The CDR3 loop spans 13 amino acids.

In this sample, this clonotype turned up once. At one boundary the junction diverges from the germline segment, which might be a read error. V gene TRBV4-2 combines with J gene TRBJ2-5; the match to TRBD2 covers 8 bases. The CDR3 spans 16 residues. The V gene's germline CDR1 is LGHNA and CDR2 YNFKEQ. CDR3 sequence: CAGSRDGGAPKETQYF. The CDR3, as DNA: TGTGCCGGCAGCCGTGACGGGGGGGCTCCGAAAGAGACCCAGTACTTC.

There are a few counts of this clonotype. V is TRBV7-3 and J is TRBJ1-6, with TRBD1 matching over 8 bases. The CDR3 runs to 14 residues. Trimming removed 5 bases from V and 9 bases from J; junction bases left unmatched: 6. The germline V gene encodes CDR1 SGHTA and CDR2 FQGTGA. CDR3 in DNA: TGTGCCAGCAGCCTACAGGGGGGAGGTTCACCCCTCCACTTT. It specifies CASSLQGGGSPLHF.

The chain employs TRBV2 and TRBJ1-2; D is ambiguous. Trimming took off 1 base at V and 7 bases at J, with 13 bases between the two ends. From germline, CDR1 is SNHLY and CDR2 FYNNEI. The CDR3 is 14 amino acids. In DNA form, the CDR3 reads TGTGCCAGCAGTGAAGAGGCAGGTGGGAGTGGCTACACCTTC. Translated: CASSEEAGGSGYTF.

V and J are TRBV6-5 and TRBJ1-1; D unresolved. The germline V gene has CDR1 MNHEY and CDR2 SVGAGI. The CDR3 spans 13 residues. The V end lost 6 bases, the J end lost 5 bases, and 13 bases lay between the germline ends. The CDR3 reads CASSPKATTEAFF. The CDR3 DNA sequence: TGTGCCAGCAGCCCTAAGGCTACGACTGAAGCTTTCTTT.

This clonotype was seen a few times. This sequence joins TRBV5-1 and TRBJ1-2, with D unclear. Germline CDR1 is SGHRS and CDR2 is YFSETQ. Trimming removed 0 bases at V and 8 bases at J, with 17 bases between. The CDR3 is made up of 15 amino acids. CDR3 in amino acids: CASSLAEGGPVGYTF. CDR3 in DNA: TGCGCCAGCAGCTTGGCCGAGGGAGGGCCCGTGGGCTACACCTTC. The variable domain in full, with the rest retrieved from reference TRBV5-1 and TRBJ1-2, is KAGVTQTPRYLIKTRGQQVTLSCSPISGHRSVSWYQQTPGQGLQFLFEYFSETQRNKGNFPGRFSGRQFSNSRSEMNVSTLELGDSALYLCASSLAEGGPVGYTFGSGTRLTVV.

V and J are TRBV9 and TRBJ1-1; no clear D. The V gene lost 6 bases and the J gene lost 6 bases, with 24 bases spanning the gap. The CDR3 consists of 16 residues. Looked up from germline, CDR1 is SGDLS and CDR2 is YYNGEE. CDR3 in amino acids: CASTPFVGEESPEAFF. CDR3 sequence (DNA): TGTGCCAGCACCCCTTTTGTTGGGGAGGAATCTCCTGAAGCTTTCTTT.

The table lists this clonotype with a few counts. The V and J genes are TRBV4-1 and TRBJ1-1; tentative D call: TRBD1 (5 bases). CDR1 and CDR2 (germline): MGHRA, YSYEKL. The CDR3 loop spans 13 amino acids. V lost 1 base and J lost 8, with 11 bases in between. The CDR3 DNA follows: TGCGCCAGCAGCCAAGTCCAGGGAGGGGAAGCTTTCTTT. This codes for CASSQVQGGEAFF.

This clonotype appeared once. The chain links TRBV10-3 to TRBJ2-1; D remains unclear. V was clipped by 6 bases and J by 4 bases, with 10 bases between them. Germline CDR1 and CDR2: ENHRY and SYGVKD. CDR3 length equals 13 residues. The CDR3 protein is CAIRIGRYNEQFF. The DNA of the CDR3 is TGTGCCATCAGAATTGGAAGATACAATGAGCAGTTCTTC.

This rearrangement joins TRBV7-8 to TRBJ1-4; no clear D. The CDR3 has 13 residues. V dropped 11 bases and J dropped 3 bases, with 13 bases sitting between them. Germline V gene sequence: CDR1 SGHVS, CDR2 FQNEAQ. CDR3 loop: CACRFLPNEKLFF. The CDR3 DNA follows: TGTGCCTGCCGGTTTCTCCCTAATGAAAAACTGTTTTTT.

The rearrangement links TRBV6-1 to TRBJ2-7, with 12 bases lining up with TRBD2. Trimming took 8 bases from V and 4 from J; bases not matched to a gene: 6. This CDR3 is 14 amino acids long. Germline CDR1 MNHNS, CDR2 SASEGT. The CDR3 bases are TGTGCCAGCGCCTGGACTAGCGGGGATTACGAGCAGTACTTC. Translating gives CASAWTSGDYEQYF.

The chain recombines TRBV27 with TRBJ2-1; D gene uncertain. Germline CDR1 is MNHEY and CDR2 is SMNVEV (reference sequence). The CDR3 extends over 13 amino acids. Trimming left V 5 bases short and J 10 bases short, with 15 bases between. The DNA of the CDR3 is TGTGCCAGCAGTCCCTCCCTCTGGGTCGAGCAGTTCTTC. It specifies CASSPSLWVEQFF.

The rearrangement uses TRBV10-2 and TRBJ2-3, with 11 bases lining up with TRBD2. Trimming cost V 10 bases and J 4 bases; bases outside gene matches: 7. Germline-derived CDR1 and CDR2 are WSHSY and SAAADI. The CDR3 contains 14 residues. This CDR3 is CATLAGGPSDTQYF. The DNA of the CDR3 is TGCGCCACCTTAGCGGGGGGGCCATCAGATACGCAGTATTTT.

The chain has TRBV4-1 and TRBJ1-1; maybe TRBD1 (5 bases). The CDR3 spans 12 residues. Trimming removed 8 bases at V and 11 bases at J, with 18 bases between. Germline values: CDR1 MGHRA, CDR2 YSYEKL. CDR3 sequence (DNA): TGCGCCAGCTGGGACGGCGGGCCGGGGGCTTTCTTT. Its translation is CASWDGGPGAFF.

Points on this clonotype: One end of the junction is discordant with germline, which a read error may explain. The chain has TRBV5-5 and TRBJ2-3; D may be TRBD1 (6 bases). Germline CDR1 SGHKS, CDR2 YYEKEE (reference sequence). This CDR3 is built from 15 residues. The CDR3 reads CVSSLAGARTDTQYF. The CDR3 nucleotides read TGTGTCAGCAGCTTGGCAGGGGCGCGGACAGATACGCAGTATTTT.

In its sample, this clonotype was seen a few times. V usage is TRBV4-1 and J usage is TRBJ2-7, with D uncertain. Looked up from germline, CDR1 is MGHRA and CDR2 is YSYEKL. The CDR3 is 15 amino acids. Trimming removed 1 base from V and 6 bases from J, with 16 bases in between. CDR3 residues: CASSQGILMGAEQYF. The CDR3 DNA sequence: TGCGCCAGCAGCCAAGGGATATTAATGGGCGCCGAGCAGTACTTC.

This clonotype was detected ten times or more. The rearrangement links TRBV11-1 to TRBJ2-7; TRBD1 agrees at 7 bases. Unmatched junction bases numbered 6, after V lost 3 bases and J lost 4 bases. Germline loops: CDR1 SGHAT, CDR2 FQDESV (reference sequence). The CDR3 contains 14 residues. The CDR3 DNA is TGTGCCAGCAGCTTCGAACAGGGGAAATACGAGCAGTACTTC. Translation gives CASSFEQGKYEQYF.

The rearrangement links TRBV27 to TRBJ1-5; D is unresolved. In germline, CDR1 is MNHEY, CDR2 SMNVEV (reference sequence). The CDR3 runs to 13 residues. V dropped 2 bases and J dropped 8 bases, with 10 bases sitting between them. CDR3 DNA sequence: TGTGCCAGCAGTTTAGGGCCTGTTGAGCCCCAGCATTTT. Translation gives CASSLGPVEPQHF.

The chain recombines TRBV4-3 with TRBJ1-1; D remains unclear. V was clipped by 1 base and J by 6 bases, with 15 bases between them. The CDR3 is 15 residues long. The germline gives CDR1 LGHNA, CDR2 YSLEER. CDR3 sequence: CASSQVEGSIAEAFF. In DNA form, the CDR3 reads TGCGCCAGCAGCCAAGTGGAGGGATCCATCGCTGAAGCTTTCTTT.

This clonotype was found a few times. This chain links TRBV9 with TRBJ1-2; 8 nucleotides agree with TRBD1. With 3 bases clipped from V and 4 bases from J, the junction kept 8 bases outside the gene matches. Germline V gene sequence: CDR1 SGDLS, CDR2 YYNGEE. The CDR3 has 15 residues. Here the CDR3 DNA reads TGTGCCAGCAGCGGAGGGGGACAGGCCGGCTATGGCTACACCTTC. It codes for CASSGGGQAGYGYTF.

The sample holds a few counts of this clonotype. This chain connects TRBV10-3 to TRBJ2-1; 11 nucleotides match TRBD1. Trimming took 6 bases from V and 2 from J; bases not matched to a gene: 6. Germline V gives CDR1 ENHRY, CDR2 SYGVKD. The CDR3 length is 16 residues. For the CDR3, the DNA is TGTGCCATCAGCGCACCGGGACAGGGGGCCTACAATGAGCAGTTCTTC. Its protein is CAISAPGQGAYNEQFF.

This clonotype has a handful of counts. The chain recombines TRBV4-2 with TRBJ1-3, with 8 positions matching TRBD1. V gave up 3 bases and J gave up 4 bases; unmatched junction bases: 11. Germline assignment: CDR1 LGHNA and CDR2 YNFKEQ. CDR3 length: 17 residues. Here the CDR3 DNA reads TGTGCCAGCAGCCACCCCATAGGACAGGGCTCAGGAAACACCATATATTTT. Its protein product is CASSHPIGQGSGNTIYF.

The V gene is TRBV7-9, the J gene TRBJ2-5; D ambiguous. Germline assignment: CDR1 SEHNR and CDR2 FQNEAQ (reference sequence). The CDR3 sequence is 14 residues long. Trimming removed 6 bases at V and 10 bases at J, with 21 bases between. CDR3 in amino acids: CASSRGPERGDQYF. CDR3 sequence (DNA): TGTGCCAGCAGTCGAGGACCAGAGCGTGGGGACCAGTACTTC.

J is TRBJ2-1 and V is TRBV29-1; TRBD2 aligns across 10 bases. With V trimmed by 0 bases and J by 10 bases, 3 bases remained unmatched. Per the germline V gene, CDR1 is SQVTM and CDR2 is ANQGSEA. This CDR3 is 13 amino acids long. CDR3 bases: TGCAGCGTTGAAGATATAGCGGGGGGCGAGCAGTTCTTC. Amino acid sequence: CSVEDIAGGEQFF.

The V and J genes are TRBV4-1 and TRBJ1-2; 9 bases line up with TRBD1. The CDR3 runs to 16 residues. CDR1 and CDR2 (germline): MGHRA, YSYEKL. V dropped 3 bases and J dropped 4; count of bases not matched to a gene: 9. The CDR3 reads CASSHPGQGIFYGYTF. CDR3 sequence (DNA): TGCGCCAGCAGCCATCCGGGACAGGGAATTTTCTATGGCTACACCTTC.

This chain connects TRBV6-6 to TRBJ2-1; no clear D gene. Germline CDR1 is MNHNY and CDR2 is SVGAGI (reference sequence). The CDR3 is 15 residues long. Trimming took 2 bases from V and 5 from J, leaving 13 bases between them. The CDR3 here is CASSYPPQYDNEQFF. The CDR3, as DNA: TGTGCCAGCAGTTACCCACCCCAGTACGACAATGAGCAGTTCTTC.

This clonotype has more than one count but fewer than ten. The chain uses TRBV27 and TRBJ2-3; 8 positions match TRBD1. The CDR3 totals 16 residues. In germline, CDR1 is MNHEY, CDR2 SMNVEV (reference sequence). Trimming took 5 bases from V and 0 from J; bases not matched to a gene: 7. DNA for the CDR3: TGTGCCAGCAGTGGGAACAGGGGGAGAAGCACAGATACGCAGTATTTT. Amino acids: CASSGNRGRSTDTQYF.

The V and J genes are TRBV19 and TRBJ2-1, with 7 bases aligning to TRBD2. This CDR3 comprises 15 residues. V gave up 1 base and J gave up 4 bases; unmatched junction bases: 4. Germline assignment: CDR1 LNHDA and CDR2 SQIVND (reference sequence). The CDR3 region has the DNA TGTGCCAGTAGTATAGTGAGCGGGGAATACAATGAGCAGTTCTTC. Its translation is CASSIVSGEYNEQFF.